The sequence of this T cell receptor (beta chain) was determined in a study of blood T cell repertoires in COVID-19. At the level of the study: The origin of the acute and convalescent COVID-19 samples was the United States, Italy and Spain. PBMCs, B-cell-depleted T cells, or T cells were the source of the cDNA or gDNA that made up the material.

The CDR3 consists of 13 residues. Germline CDR1 is SGDLS and CDR2 is YYNGEE. V was shortened by 1 base and J by 8 bases, with 10 bases between the two germline ends. As processed by the authors: By means of reference gene primer amplification, nucleated cell counts were estimated. The method was immunoSEQ multiplex PCR; TCRdb's version includes in-frame clones alone and lacks a portion of them. The D gene and trimming were derived from the DNA, and the V and J assignments and clone size from that table. The sample has around 260,000 clones, around 86% seen once. Sequenced sample: peripheral blood. The clonotype was recovered from a human donor in a cohort sampled during active COVID-19. The chain carries TRBV9 and TRBJ2-1; no clear D. The CDR3 loop is CASSVSSRDEQFF. The CDR3 bases are TGTGCCAGCAGCGTAAGTAGTCGGGATGAGCAGTTCTTC. The complete variable domain, with remaining parts taken from reference TRBV9 and TRBJ2-1, reads DSGVTQTPKHLITATGQRVTLRCSPRSGDLSVYWYQQSLDQGLQFLIQYYNGEERAKGNILERFSAQQFPDLHSELNLSSLELGDSALYFCASSVSSRDEQFFGPGTRLTVL.